The sequence of this T cell receptor (beta chain) was determined in a study of blood T cell repertoires in COVID-19. Study context: T cells, B-cell-depleted T cells, or PBMCs supplied cDNA or gDNA.

TCRdb's copy holds only in-frame clones and misses some; the assay was immunoSEQ multiplex PCR. The sample holds about 180,000 clones, over 80% seen once. The V segment lost 10 bases and the J segment 5 bases; nucleotides outside the gene matches: 16. Germline V gene data show CDR1 as MDHEN and CDR2 as SYDVKM. The CDR3 totals 15 residues. The gene calls are TRBV28 and TRBJ1-2; 7 nucleotides match TRBD1. This receptor was identified in a woman in her thirties or forties with COVID-19, enrolled during active disease. Sequencing used peripheral blood. CDR3 region: CATIRQGRHYYGYTF. CDR3 DNA: TGTGCCACCATCCGACAGGGAAGGCACTATTATGGCTACACCTTC.